This T cell receptor beta chain originates from a study of CD8 T cells in Susac syndrome. A quantity of about 0.45 to 1 ug RNA underwent reverse transcription using random hexamers. With immunoSEQ multiplex PCR, TCR beta CDR3 was amplified across 54 Vbeta and 13 Jbeta. From the immunoSEQ multiplex PCR reads, TCRdb called clonotypes with MiXCR, one entry per CDR3 protein. In the table there are roughly 80,000 distinct CDR3 sequences, approximately 94% of which are singletons. Germline-derived CDR1 and CDR2 are DFQATT and SNEGSKA (reference sequence). The trim removed 0 bases at V and 7 bases at J, leaving 17 bases unmatched. This CDR3 contains 17 residues.

The sequence came from a human donor with Susac syndrome. J is TRBJ1-2 and V is TRBV20-1, with TRBD1 matching over 7 bases. Sequenced: CD8+ T cells from PBMCs. CDR3 sequence (DNA): TGCAGTGCTAGAGATTTGTGGGCAGGGGGGGATTTTGGTGGCTACACCTTC. Its protein product is CSARDLWAGGDFGGYTF.